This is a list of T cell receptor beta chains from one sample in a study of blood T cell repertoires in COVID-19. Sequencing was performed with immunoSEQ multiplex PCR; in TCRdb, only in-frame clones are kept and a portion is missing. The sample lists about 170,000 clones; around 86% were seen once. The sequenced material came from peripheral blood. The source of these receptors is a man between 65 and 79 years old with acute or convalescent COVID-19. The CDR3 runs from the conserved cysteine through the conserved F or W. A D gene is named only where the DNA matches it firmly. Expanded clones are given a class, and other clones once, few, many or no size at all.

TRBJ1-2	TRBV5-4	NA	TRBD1	CASSLNTGVYGYTF	TGTGCCAGCAGCTTAAACACAGGGGTCTATGGCTACACCTTC
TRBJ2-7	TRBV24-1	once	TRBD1	CATGGQGNTYEQYF	TGTGCCACCGGCGGACAGGGGAACACCTACGAGCAGTACTTC
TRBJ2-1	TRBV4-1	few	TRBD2	CASRHGLAGDNEQFF	TGCGCCAGCAGACACGGACTAGCGGGTGACAATGAGCAGTTCTTC
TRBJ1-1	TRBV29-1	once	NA	CSGVRNTEAFF	TGCAGCGGTGTCAGGAACACTGAAGCTTTCTTT
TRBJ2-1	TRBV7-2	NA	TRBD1	CASSTPPGQYNEQFF	TGTGCCAGCAGCACGCCACCGGGACAGTACAATGAGCAGTTCTTC
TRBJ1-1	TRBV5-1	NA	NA	CASSLSPGNTEAFF	TGCGCCAGCAGCTTGTCTCCAGGGAACACTGAAGCTTTCTTT
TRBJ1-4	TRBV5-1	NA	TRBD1	CASSIGTVNEKLFF	TGCGCCAGCAGCATCGGGACAGTCAATGAAAAACTGTTTTTT
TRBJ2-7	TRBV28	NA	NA	CASSQSGFYEQYF	TGTGCCAGCAGCCAATCGGGGTTCTACGAGCAGTACTTC
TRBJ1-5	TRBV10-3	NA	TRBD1	CAISSQGEGQPQHF	TGTGCCATCAGTTCACAGGGGGAGGGTCAGCCCCAGCATTTT
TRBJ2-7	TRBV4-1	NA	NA	CASSQPSSGSYEQYF	TGCGCCAGCAGCCAACCAAGCAGCGGCTCCTACGAGCAGTACTTC
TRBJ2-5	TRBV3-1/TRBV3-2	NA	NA	CASSPSASVETQYF	TGTGCCAGCAGCCCCTCCGCTAGCGTGGAGACCCAGTACTTC
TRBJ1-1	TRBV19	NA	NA	CASTPGGSTEAFF	TGTGCCAGTACCCCGGGAGGGAGCACTGAAGCTTTCTTT
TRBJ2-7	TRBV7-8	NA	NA	CASSPRGALPYEQYF	TGTGCCAGCAGTCCCAGGGGGGCTTTACCTTACGAGCAGTACTTC
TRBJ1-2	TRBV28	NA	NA	CASSLPGEGRYGYTF	TGTGCCAGCAGTTTACCCGGGGAGGGGCGGTATGGCTACACCTTC
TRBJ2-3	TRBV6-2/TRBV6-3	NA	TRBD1	CASSYGTESTDTQYF	TGTGCCAGCAGTTACGGGACAGAGAGCACAGATACGCAGTATTTT
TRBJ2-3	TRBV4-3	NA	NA	CASSQDWQADTQYF	TGCGCCAGCAGCCAAGATTGGCAGGCAGATACGCAGTATTTT
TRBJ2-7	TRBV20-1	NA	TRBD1	CSASEPGQSYEQYF	TGCAGTGCTAGTGAGCCGGGACAGTCCTACGAGCAGTACTTC
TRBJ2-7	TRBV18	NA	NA	CASSEVGGATYEQYF	TGTGCCAGCTCAGAAGTAGGCGGGGCTACCTACGAGCAGTACTTC
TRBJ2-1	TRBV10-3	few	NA	CAISELGLRNEQFF	TGTGCCATCAGTGAGTTGGGACTCCGTAATGAGCAGTTCTTC
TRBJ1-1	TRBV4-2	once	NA	CASSQDPKGDTEAFF	TGTGCCAGCAGCCAAGATCCAAAGGGAGACACTGAAGCTTTCTTT
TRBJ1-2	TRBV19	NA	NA	CASSPRDRPYGYTF	TGTGCCAGTAGTCCAAGAGACAGGCCCTATGGCTACACCTTC
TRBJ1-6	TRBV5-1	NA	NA	CASSIRSGLNNSPLHF	TGCGCCAGCAGCATACGTTCGGGACTCAATAATTCACCCCTCCACTTT
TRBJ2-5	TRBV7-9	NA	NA	CASSFGGGWETQYF	TGTGCCAGCAGCTTCGGAGGCGGTTGGGAGACCCAGTACTTC
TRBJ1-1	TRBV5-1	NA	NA	CASSGGLQREAFF	TGCGCCAGCAGCGGGGGACTTCAAAGGGAAGCTTTCTTT
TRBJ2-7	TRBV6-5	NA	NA	CASTKQGYEQYF	TGTGCCAGCACTAAGCAGGGGTACGAGCAGTACTTC
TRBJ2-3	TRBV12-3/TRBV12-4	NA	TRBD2	CASSLSTSGKHF	TGTGCCAGCAGTTTAAGCACTAGCGGGAAGCATTTT
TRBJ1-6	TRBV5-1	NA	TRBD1	CASSLTPSQGDPTPLHF	TGCGCCAGCAGTTTAACCCCCTCCCAGGGGGACCCTACACCCCTCCACTTT
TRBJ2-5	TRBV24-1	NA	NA	CATRGTRKQETQYF	TGTGCCACCAGAGGGACACGTAAACAAGAGACCCAGTACTTC
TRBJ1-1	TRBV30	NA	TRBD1	CAWSVGAGGTIGTEAFF	TGTGCCTGGAGTGTAGGGGCAGGGGGTACGATAGGCACTGAAGCTTTCTTT
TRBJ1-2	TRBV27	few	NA	CASSRDITF	TGTGCCAGCAGTAGGGACATTACCTTC
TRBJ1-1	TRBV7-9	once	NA	CASSPEGGTEAFF	TGTGCCAGCAGCCCAGAGGGAGGCACTGAAGCTTTCTTT
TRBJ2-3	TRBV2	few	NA	CASSERLVLNTQYF	TGTGCCAGCAGTGAACGGTTGGTCTTGAATACGCAGTATTTT
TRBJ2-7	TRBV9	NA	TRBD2	CASSVDDATSVGEQYF	TGTGCCAGCAGCGTAGATGATGCGACTAGCGTCGGCGAGCAGTACTTC
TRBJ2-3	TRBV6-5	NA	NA	CASSYPGADTQYF	TGTGCCAGCAGTTACCCAGGTGCTGATACGCAGTATTTT
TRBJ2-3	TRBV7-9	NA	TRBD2	CASSLKTSGRTQYF	TGTGCCAGCAGCTTAAAGACTAGCGGGCGTACGCAGTATTTT